These 16 T cell receptor beta chains share one sample of origin, sequenced in a study of T cell responses to AZD1222 COVID-19 vaccine (dated by TCRdb to the early 2020s). Preparation of the library involved the immunoSEQ multiplex PCR assay. TCRdb's version of the immuneACCESS table is confined to in-frame rearrangements and falls short of the full clone set. An unresolved V gene accounts for under half of the shortfall where checked; the remainder is of unknown origin. Here the sample has fewer than 150,000 clones; more than 80% occur a single time. Of the sample, roughly 4.3% is held by the ten largest clones. The sample's time point label, decoded: baseline before first vaccination. Sequenced material: peripheral blood, taken on day 0 of AZD1222 vaccination. These receptors were obtained from an adult in good health.

This clone was counted ten times or more. V is TRBV6-6 and J is TRBJ1-5; maybe TRBD1 (5 bases). CDR1 is MNHNY and CDR2 is SVGAGI in the germline V gene (reference sequence). CDR3 length equals 14 residues. Trimming stripped 8 bases from V and 4 bases from J, with 15 bases between. CDR3 sequence reads: CASLTRDSNQPQHF. The CDR3 DNA follows: TGTGCCAGCCTCACCCGGGACTCAAATCAGCCCCAGCATTTT.

The chain carries TRBV6-5 and TRBJ2-7, with D unclear. Germline CDR1 is MNHEY and CDR2 is SVGAGI. The ends were cut back, 8 bases at V and 2 bases at J, with 13 bases in the middle. This CDR3 contains 13 residues. CDR3 DNA sequence: TGTGCCAGCTCTGAGCCCCTCACCTACGAGCAGTACTTC. This translates into CASSEPLTYEQYF.

The chain couples TRBV6-6 to TRBJ2-1; 7 bases line up with TRBD2. There are 16 residues in the CDR3. The junction had 6 bases not matched to a gene; V was cut back by 0 bases and J by 4 bases. The germline V gene has CDR1 MNHNY and CDR2 SVGAGI (reference sequence). CDR3 sequence reads: CASSYSRRGFYNEQFF. CDR3 sequence (DNA): TGTGCCAGCAGTTACTCGAGGCGGGGGTTTTACAATGAGCAGTTCTTC.

V is TRBV19 and J is TRBJ1-6, with 7 bases that match TRBD1. Germline V gene lookup returns CDR1 LNHDA and CDR2 SQIVND (reference sequence). Trimming at V came to 5 bases and at J to 4 bases, leaving 8 bases not matched to a gene. This CDR3 spans 16 amino acids. CDR3 amino acids: CASSPRDSGYNSPLHF. CDR3 sequence (DNA): TGTGCCAGTAGTCCCAGGGACAGCGGTTATAATTCACCCCTCCACTTT. Together with reference TRBV19 and TRBJ1-6, the CDR3 gives the full variable domain: DGGITQSPKYLFRKEGQNVTLSCEQNLNHDAMYWYRQDPGQGLRLIYYSQIVNDFQKGDIAEGYSVSREKKESFPLTVTSAQKNPTAFYLCASSPRDSGYNSPLHFGNGTRLTVT.

The chain is built from TRBV9 and TRBJ2-1; perhaps TRBD1 as D (5 bases). Trimming stripped 2 bases from V and 6 bases from J, with 9 bases between. CDR3 length: 13 amino acids. The V gene's germline CDR1 is SGDLS and CDR2 YYNGEE. The CDR3 DNA sequence: TGTGCCAGCAGCGTGACAGTTGGCAATGAGCAGTTCTTC. Its translation is CASSVTVGNEQFF.

This chain links TRBV5-1 with TRBJ1-1, with 9 bases identical to TRBD1. This CDR3 has 14 amino acids. With V trimmed by 4 bases and J by 3 bases, 4 bases remained unmatched. CDR1 is SGHRS and CDR2 is YFSETQ in the germline V gene. CDR3 in amino acids: CASSLGQGYTEAFF. The CDR3 DNA is TGCGCCAGCAGCCTGGGACAGGGTTACACTGAAGCTTTCTTT.

This clone was recorded a few times. J is TRBJ1-6 and V is TRBV5-1; TRBD1 matches at 7 bases. Losses at the gene ends were 6 bases for V and 10 bases for J; bases not matched to a gene: 10. The CDR3 contains 14 residues. Germline V lookup: CDR1 SGHRS, CDR2 YFSETQ. The CDR3: CASTLGQGESPLHF. The CDR3 coding sequence is TGCGCCAGCACGCTTGGCCAGGGGGAGTCACCCCTCCACTTT. The entire variable domain, with the rest obtained from reference TRBV5-1 and TRBJ1-6, is as follows: KAGVTQTPRYLIKTRGQQVTLSCSPISGHRSVSWYQQTPGQGLQFLFEYFSETQRNKGNFPGRFSGRQFSNSRSEMNVSTLELGDSALYLCASTLGQGESPLHFGNGTRLTVT.

This chain uses TRBV2 with TRBJ1-2; 7 positions agree with TRBD1. CDR1 is SNHLY, CDR2 FYNNEI, per germline. The CDR3 loop spans 13 amino acids. The J segment lost 5 bases and the V segment lost 5 bases, leaving 5 bases of the junction unmatched. This CDR3 reads CASSQPQGYGYTF. The CDR3 coding sequence is TGTGCCAGCAGTCAGCCACAGGGGTATGGCTACACCTTC.

This clone was found once. The chain combines TRBV19 with TRBJ1-5; 7 bases align to TRBD1. The CDR3 runs 14 residues. The V segment lost 3 bases and the J segment 4 bases; nucleotides outside the gene matches: 3. Germline lookup yields CDR1 LNHDA and CDR2 SQIVND (reference sequence). The CDR3 sequence: CASSMGTANQPQHF. In nucleotides, the CDR3 is TGTGCCAGTAGTATGGGGACAGCTAATCAGCCCCAGCATTTT.

This clone came up once. The chain has TRBV27 and TRBJ2-1, with 7 bases fitting TRBD2. The CDR3 runs 15 residues. The ends lost 1 base at V and 8 bases at J; junction bases unmatched: 8. Germline V gene sequence: CDR1 MNHEY, CDR2 SMNVEV (reference sequence). This CDR3 is CASSLFERGVDEQFF. The CDR3 coding sequence is TGTGCCAGCAGTTTATTTGAGCGGGGAGTGGATGAGCAGTTCTTC.

The chain combines TRBV5-1 with TRBJ1-1; no clear D gene. V lost 0 bases and J lost 5, with 14 bases in between. The CDR3 consists of 15 residues. Germline-derived CDR1 and CDR2 are SGHRS and YFSETQ. The CDR3 nucleotides are TGCGCCAGCAGCTTGGTGGACCGGGAGAGGACTGAAGCTTTCTTT. Encoded protein: CASSLVDRERTEAFF.

V is TRBV19 and J is TRBJ1-1; TRBD1 matches 7 bases. V was clipped by 4 bases and J by 1 base; unmatched bases: 6. From germline, CDR1 is LNHDA and CDR2 SQIVND (reference sequence). This CDR3 is 15 amino acids long. The CDR3 DNA reads as TGTGCCAGTAGTACCTCGGACAGGTGGAACACTGAAGCTTTCTTT. Its protein product is CASSTSDRWNTEAFF.

A few counts support this clone. V gene TRBV11-2 combines with J gene TRBJ1-1; 9 nucleotides line up with TRBD1. The CDR3 sequence is 15 residues long. The germline CDR1 and CDR2 sequences are SGHAT and FQNNGV. The junction had 7 bases not matched to a gene; V was cut back by 4 bases and J by 4 bases. The CDR3 region has the DNA TGTGCCAGCAGCTCCTCCGGACAGGGGATCACTGAAGCTTTCTTT. Its protein product is CASSSSGQGITEAFF. Full variable domain (rest looked up from reference TRBV11-2 and TRBJ1-1): EAGVAQSPRYKIIEKRQSVAFWCNPISGHATLYWYQQILGQGPKLLIQFQNNGVVDDSQLPKDRFSAERLKGVDSTLKIQPAKLEDSAVYLCASSSSGQGITEAFFGQGTRLTVV.

This clone was detected a few times. The rearrangement links TRBV5-4 to TRBJ2-7; 9 bases map to TRBD1. Germline CDR1 reads SGHNT; CDR2 reads YYREEE (reference sequence). This CDR3 is built from 17 residues. J gave up 1 base and V 0 bases, and 8 bases lay outside the gene matches. CDR3 nucleotide sequence: TGTGCCAGCAGCTTGGCCTTACCGGGACAGGGATCCTACGAGCAGTACTTC. It translates to CASSLALPGQGSYEQYF.

The chain couples TRBV6-1 to TRBJ2-3, with unresolved D. This CDR3 contains 12 residues. Trimming removed 3 bases from V and 2 bases from J, with 3 bases in between. Germline assignment: CDR1 MNHNS and CDR2 SASEGT. CDR3 loop: CASSENTDTQYF. CDR3 sequence (DNA): TGTGCCAGCAGTGAGAACACAGATACGCAGTATTTT.

The gene calls are TRBV9 and TRBJ2-7; TRBD1 agrees at 7 bases. Losses at the gene ends were 4 bases for V and 3 bases for J; bases not matched to a gene: 7. The CDR3 has 14 amino acids. Germline CDR1 SGDLS, CDR2 YYNGEE. The DNA for the CDR3 is TGTGCCAGCAGCTTCGGGACAGCTAGCTACGAGCAGTACTTC. Translation gives CASSFGTASYEQYF.